This T cell receptor (beta chain) appears in the sequencing data of a study of Ad26.COV2.S vaccination and SARS-CoV-2 variants. Germline-derived CDR1 and CDR2 are SEHNR and FQNEAQ (reference sequence). V lost 5 bases to trimming and J lost 3 bases, with 16 bases between them. The CDR3 has 15 residues. The treatment was: around 19 received Ad26.COV2.S at low or high dose, single or two shots; 5 received placebo; per-sample allocation not given. Sampling took place 63 days after the first vaccine or placebo injection. The method was immunoSEQ multiplex PCR; TCRdb's version includes in-frame clones alone and lacks a portion of them. The sample records some 520,000 clones, roughly 87% being singletons.

Sequencing used peripheral blood, obtained in a trial of Ad26.COV2.S vaccine versus placebo. This clonotype was sampled from a person aged 18-65 years who received the Ad26.COV2.S COVID-19 vaccine or a placebo. The V and J genes are TRBV7-9 and TRBJ2-5; no definite D call. The CDR3 DNA reads TGTGCCAGCAGCCCTAGGACCCTTAGGGAAGAGACCCAGTACTTC. It specifies CASSPRTLREETQYF. The full variable domain, its missing parts supplied by reference TRBV7-9 and TRBJ2-5, is DTGVSQNPRHKITKRGQNVTFRCDPISEHNRLYWYRQTLGQGPEFLTYFQNEAQLEKSRLLSDRFSAERPKGSFSTLEIQRTEQGDSAMYLCASSPRTLREETQYFGPGTRLLVL.